One sample yielded the 24 T cell receptor beta chains listed below, sequenced in a study of blood T cells in healthy people across ages. The second PCR ran roughly 6 to 11 cycles with a sample-barcoded 5' primer and J-beta primers. Each CDR3 protein gets one entry after TCRdb re-called the 5' RACE reads with MiXCR. Of hundreds of thousands of distinct CDR3 sequences in the sample, around 52% were seen once. Sequenced input: blood. These receptors all stem from a woman over 75 in good health.

The sample holds a few counts of this clonotype. The V call is TRBV5-1, the J call TRBJ2-1, with TRBD2 matching 9 bases. The CDR3 covers 16 residues. J gave up 0 bases and V 6 bases, and 7 bases lay outside the gene matches. Germline CDR1 and CDR2: SGHRS and YFSETQ. In nucleotides, the CDR3 is TGCGCCAGCATCAATCCGGGACTAGCCTCCTACAATGAGCAGTTCTTC. This gives the protein CASINPGLASYNEQFF.

This clonotype was observed many times. The rearrangement joins TRBV29-1 to TRBJ1-1; D unclear. The CDR3 has 10 residues. V was pared by 8 bases and J by 4 bases, with 8 bases between. The germline gives CDR1 SQVTM, CDR2 ANQGSEA. CDR3 region: CSTLGTEAFF. The CDR3 coding sequence is TGCAGCACCCTCGGCACTGAAGCTTTCTTT.

This clonotype appeared a few times. The chain recombines TRBV11-2 with TRBJ2-2; D is perhaps TRBD2 (5 bases). The CDR3 sequence is 15 residues long. CDR1 and CDR2 from the germline V gene are SGHAT and FQNNGV. V was pared by 5 bases and J by 5 bases, with 15 bases between. The CDR3 DNA follows: TGTGCCAGCAGCCAGCGGCCTAGCATTACCGGGGAGCTGTTTTTT. Translating it yields CASSQRPSITGELFF.

This chain joins TRBV27 and TRBJ2-4; no firm D call. The DNA end lines up better with TRBJ2-7; the J call may be wrong. The CDR3 has 12 amino acids. Germline V gene lookup returns CDR1 MNHEY and CDR2 SMNVEV (reference sequence). The CDR3, as DNA: TGTGCCAGCAGCCGAAGGCAGGACGAGCAGTACTTC. This encodes CASSRRQDEQYF.

The V call is TRBV19, the J call TRBJ2-1; D is unresolved. The J call could be wrong; TRBJ2-7 is a better fit for the DNA end. The CDR3 spans 12 residues. Germline V CDR1 and CDR2: LNHDA, SQIVND (reference sequence). CDR3 sequence (DNA): TGTGCCACCCTGGGCGCCTACAATGAGCAGTACTTC. Protein product: CATLGAYNEQYF.

The gene calls are TRBV7-2 and TRBJ2-4; no firm D call. Near its end, the DNA agrees better with TRBJ2-5, so the J call may be wrong. Germline V gene sequence: CDR1 SGHTA, CDR2 FQGNSA. The CDR3 runs to 16 residues. The CDR3 DNA reads as TGTGCCAGCAGCTTAGGAGTCCAGCAATGGGGTGAGACCCAGTACTTC. Its protein is CASSLGVQQWGETQYF.

This clonotype has only one observation. V and J are TRBV10-3 and TRBJ2-7, with 11 bases lining up with TRBD2. The germline V gene encodes CDR1 ENHRY and CDR2 SYGVKD. Trimming removed 0 bases from V and 1 base from J; junction bases left unmatched: 2. The CDR3 length is 16 residues. The CDR3 DNA reads TGTGCCATCAGTGAGTCGGGGACTAGCGGTTCCTACGAGCAGTACTTC. Translated, it gives CAISESGTSGSYEQYF.

The chain recombines TRBV28 with TRBJ1-2, with no clear D. The CDR3 length is 13 residues. Trimming pared 5 bases from V and 4 bases from J, leaving 11 bases between. Germline loops: CDR1 MDHEN, CDR2 SYDVKM. The CDR3 coding sequence is TGTGCCAGCAGTCCCTTAGATTCCTATGGCTACACCTTC. This encodes CASSPLDSYGYTF.

The V and J genes are TRBV2 and TRBJ1-2; 7 nucleotides align to TRBD1. The CDR3 spans 12 residues. Per germline, CDR1 SNHLY and CDR2 FYNNEI. Trimming took 2 bases from V and 8 from J; bases not matched to a gene: 2. DNA for the CDR3: TGTGCCAGCAGTGAACGACAGGGAGGCTACACCTTC. Translated: CASSERQGGYTF.

To note about this clonotype: This clone may be a read error of a much larger clone one base away. The chain is built from TRBV7-9 and TRBJ2-7, with D perhaps TRBD1 or TRBD2 (7 bases each). Germline CDR1 is SEHNR and CDR2 is FQNEAQ (reference sequence). This CDR3 spans 14 amino acids. V was trimmed by 4 bases and J by 7 bases, leaving 17 bases between them. Here the CDR3 reads CASSSGGGRNEQYF. CDR3 DNA sequence: TGTGCCAGCAGCTCAGGGGGGGGGCGGAATGAGCAGTACTTC.

The CDR3 here is CASSAWDRGPEAFF. CDR3 DNA: TGTGCCAGCAGCGCATGGGACAGGGGGCCTGAAGCTTTCTTT. The chain is built from TRBV2 and TRBJ1-1; 12 positions match TRBD1. CDR1 and CDR2 from the germline V gene are SNHLY and FYNNEI. The CDR3 is 14 residues long. J was trimmed by 6 bases and V by 6 bases; bases with no gene match: 5. Full variable domain (missing parts from reference TRBV2 and TRBJ1-1): EPEVTQTPSHQVTQMGQEVILRCVPISNHLYFYWYRQILGQKVEFLVSFYNNEISEKSEIFDDQFSVERPDGSNFTLKIRSTKLEDSAMYFCASSAWDRGPEAFFGQGTRLTVV.

This clonotype was counted many times. This chain joins TRBV20-1 and TRBJ1-5; D gene uncertain. The length of the CDR3 is 16 residues. In germline, CDR1 is DFQATT, CDR2 SNEGSKA (reference sequence). Trimming removed 6 bases from V and 3 bases from J, with 21 bases in between. The CDR3 bases are TGCAGTGCCACTACTCCGGACGGAACTTACAATCAGCCCCAGCATTTT. Protein sequence: CSATTPDGTYNQPQHF.

For this clonotype: A read error may explain this, as a much larger clone is one base away. The chain is built from TRBV28 and TRBJ2-7; 7 bases fit TRBD2. Germline assignment: CDR1 MDHEN and CDR2 SYDVKM. The CDR3 is 15 amino acids. Losses at the gene ends were 7 bases for V and 4 bases for J; bases not matched to a gene: 13. The CDR3 sequence is CASTRTSGAVYEQYF. CDR3 sequence (DNA): TGTGCCAGCACCAGGACGAGCGGGGCCGTATACGAGCAGTACTTC.

Worth noting for this clonotype: The junction shows a germline mismatch at one end, possibly a read error. The chain links TRBV5-1 to TRBJ2-2; the D is unclear. CDR1 and CDR2 (germline): SGHRS, YFSETQ. The CDR3 consists of 16 residues. The CDR3 region has the DNA TGCGCCAGCATCGGGTCCGCCCCCGCGAACATCGGGGAGCTGTTTTTT. Its protein product is CASIGSAPANIGELFF.

This rearrangement joins TRBV7-2 to TRBJ2-5, with D unclear. CDR3 length: 14 residues. V dropped 1 base and J dropped 7 bases, with 13 bases sitting between them. CDR1 and CDR2 from the germline V gene are SGHTA and FQGNSA. CDR3 amino acids: CASSLEFLTATQYF. The CDR3 region has the DNA TGTGCCAGCAGCTTAGAATTCCTCACGGCGACCCAGTACTTC.

About this clonotype: A much larger clone sits a single nucleotide away, making a read error possible. V is TRBV5-1 and J is TRBJ2-3, with D hard to call. The CDR3 totals 16 residues. Germline values: CDR1 SGHRS, CDR2 YFSETQ. V gave up 0 bases and J gave up 3 bases, with 14 bases separating them. CDR3 nucleotide sequence: TGCGCCAGCAGCTTGGTTCATGTTTCCCTTACAGATACGCAGTATTTT. This gives the protein CASSLVHVSLTDTQYF.

On this clonotype itself: With a much larger clone just one base away, this may be a read error. V gene TRBV2 combines with J gene TRBJ2-1; D uncertain. The germline V gene encodes CDR1 SNHLY and CDR2 FYNNEI. The CDR3 covers 14 residues. Trimming left V 7 bases short and J 6 bases short, with 16 bases between. DNA for the CDR3: TGTGCCAGCATTGATGAGAGAGCGCGCAATGAGCAGTTCTTC. Amino acids: CASIDERARNEQFF.

The chain joins TRBV6-5 to TRBJ1-2, with D possibly being TRBD1 (6 bases). V shed 5 bases and J shed 8 bases, with 15 bases lying between them. This CDR3 contains 13 residues. CDR1 and CDR2 (germline): MNHEY, SVGAGI. The CDR3: CASSRAGASGYTF. CDR3 bases: TGTGCCAGCAGTCGAGCAGGGGCGAGCGGCTACACCTTC.

In this sample, this clonotype turned up once. The chain couples TRBV3-1 to TRBJ2-3; TRBD1 or TRBD2 may be the D gene (5 bases each). The CDR3 contains 15 residues. The V and J ends lost 0 bases and 11 bases respectively, with 18 bases between them. In germline, CDR1 is LGHDT, CDR2 YNNKEL (reference sequence). The CDR3 sequence: CASSQEMSGATGQYF. In DNA form, the CDR3 reads TGTGCCAGCAGCCAAGAAATGTCCGGGGCCACAGGGCAGTATTTT.

The V call is TRBV29-1, the J call TRBJ2-5; tentative D call: TRBD1 (6 bases). Per germline, CDR1 SQVTM and CDR2 ANQGSEA. The CDR3 is 13 residues long. The V end was cut by 8 bases, the J end by 0 bases, with 13 bases between. The CDR3 reads CSSATGYQETQYF. The CDR3 DNA follows: TGCAGCTCCGCTACAGGGTACCAAGAGACCCAGTACTTC.

The chain employs TRBV3-1 and TRBJ2-7; perhaps TRBD2 as D (6 bases). V was pared by 3 bases and J by 7 bases, with 25 bases between. CDR1 and CDR2 (germline): LGHDT, YNNKEL (reference sequence). The CDR3 totals 17 residues. The CDR3 here is CASSHTGGIAAGNEQYF. CDR3 sequence (DNA): TGTGCCAGCAGCCATACAGGCGGGATAGCGGCGGGCAATGAGCAGTACTTC.

The chain links TRBV5-1 to TRBJ1-1; a possible D gene is TRBD1 (6 bases). The germline V gene has CDR1 SGHRS and CDR2 YFSETQ. V shed 1 base and J shed 1 base, with 11 bases lying between them. There are 15 residues in the CDR3. Written as DNA, the CDR3 is TGCGCCAGCAGCTTGTACCCGGGACAGAACACTGAAGCTTTCTTT. It translates to CASSLYPGQNTEAFF.

The rearrangement links TRBV5-5 to TRBJ2-5; D gene ambiguous. The V end lost 2 bases, the J end lost 5 bases, and 10 bases lay between the germline ends. The CDR3 totals 13 residues. The germline gives CDR1 SGHKS, CDR2 YYEKEE (reference sequence). CDR3 residues: CASSFGPPETQYF. Here the CDR3 DNA reads TGTGCCAGCAGCTTCGGACCGCCTGAGACCCAGTACTTC.

V is TRBV6-2 or TRBV6-3 and J is TRBJ2-5; 9 nucleotides line up with TRBD1. From germline, CDR1 is MNHEY and CDR2 SVGEGT. The length of the CDR3 is 15 residues. V was clipped by 5 bases and J by 2 bases; unmatched bases: 6. The CDR3 region has the DNA TGTGCCAGCAGTCCCGACAGGGGGAGGCAAGAGACCCAGTACTTC. It yields the protein CASSPDRGRQETQYF.